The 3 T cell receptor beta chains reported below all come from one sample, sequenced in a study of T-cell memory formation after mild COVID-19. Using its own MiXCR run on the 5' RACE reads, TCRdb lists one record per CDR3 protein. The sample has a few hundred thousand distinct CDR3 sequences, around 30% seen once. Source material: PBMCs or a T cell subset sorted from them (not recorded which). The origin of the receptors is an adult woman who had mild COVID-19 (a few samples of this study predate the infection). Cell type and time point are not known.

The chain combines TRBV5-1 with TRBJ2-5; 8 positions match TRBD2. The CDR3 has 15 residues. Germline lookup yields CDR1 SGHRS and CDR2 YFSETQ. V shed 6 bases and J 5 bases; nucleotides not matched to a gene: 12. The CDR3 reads CASIVSGGAGETQYF. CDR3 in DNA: TGCGCCAGCATAGTTTCCGGGGGGGCCGGGGAGACCCAGTACTTC.

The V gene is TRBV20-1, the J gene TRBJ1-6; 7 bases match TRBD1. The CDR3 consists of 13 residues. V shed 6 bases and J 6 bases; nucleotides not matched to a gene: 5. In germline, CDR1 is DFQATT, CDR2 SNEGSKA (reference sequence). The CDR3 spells CSAADRVNSPLHF. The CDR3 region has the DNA TGCAGTGCCGCCGACAGGGTTAATTCACCCCTCCACTTT.

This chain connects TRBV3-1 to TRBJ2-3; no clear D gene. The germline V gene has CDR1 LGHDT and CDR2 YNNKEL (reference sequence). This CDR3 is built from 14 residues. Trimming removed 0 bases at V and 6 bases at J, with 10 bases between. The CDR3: CASSQDDPADTQYF. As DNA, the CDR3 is TGTGCCAGCAGCCAAGATGACCCGGCCGATACGCAGTATTTT.